This TCR beta chain was identified in a study of sequential checkpoint blockade in melanoma (dated by TCRdb to between 2018 and 2020). Describing the broader study: Patients were assigned by 1:1 randomization to either first-line nivolumab followed by ipilimumab (arm A) or ipilimumab followed by nivolumab (arm B). Maintenance nivolumab was given following each of the two trial sequences. Broader findings and caveats from the paper: Validation of the response-prediction model combining TCR metrics and mutation burden is needed in larger, independent patient cohorts.

The sample's treatment or condition label is to be understood as: randomized to nivolumab then ipilimumab (arm A) or the reverse (arm B). None of the trial patients had been given prior DNA-damaging chemotherapy. A FACS Aria II flow cytometer was used to sort live CD3+CD8+ cells that were negative for CD19 and CD56 from thawed PBMCs. Samples came from patients with melanoma in CheckMate 064, a randomized, open-label phase II trial of sequential checkpoint blockade. Peripheral blood mononuclear cells were collected by leukapheresis, purified using Ficoll-Paque, and frozen in human serum containing around 10% DMSO. Right after sorting, the blood CD3+CD8+ cells were verified to be >95% pure, and DNA extraction followed. Notes on this clone: Its antigen is still unknown. The input lacks base qualities; no much larger clone sits a single base away.

Including the terminal cysteine and phenylalanine, the CDR3 comprises 14 residues. Of all the DNA, just the CDR3 is kept, 42 bases in frame from base 1. The V and J ends are trimmed by 2 bases and 5 bases, leaving 12 bases between them. The germline V gene (reference sequence) sets CDR1 to MNHNY and CDR2 to SVGAGI. The immunoSEQ Assay was used to immunosequence TCRbeta CDR3 regions from genomic DNA. Before high-throughput sequencing, the genomic DNA was amplified using bias-controlled multiplex PCR. On the study's bioinformatics: To quantify the absolute abundance of each unique TCRbeta CDR3 region, the sequences were collapsed and filtered. Clonality, defined as 1 minus Pielou's evenness, was calculated using productive rearrangements only. A previously published method was used to identify clones whose frequencies were significantly greater in on-treatment samples than in baseline samples. Held by TCRdb, this immuneACCESS table contains in-frame sequences only and omits some clones. Under half of the omission traces to an unresolved V gene where checked; the cause of the rest is unknown. From that table come the V and J calls and clone size; the DNA was used to work out D and trimming. A total of about 16,000 clones appear in this sample, just under 95% of them only once. The ten largest clonotypes hold about 23% of the sample.

This receptor was identified in a human donor with melanoma. The rearranged chain carries TRBV6-6 and TRBJ1-2, with the D gene not clear enough to name. The sequencing here drew on CD8+ T cells sorted from blood (inferred from file names), taken from a patient given nivolumab and ipilimumab in sequence. The DNA sequence is TGTGCCAGCAGTTACGCGCCCGAGGATTATGGCTACACCTTC. This codes for CASSYAPEDYGYTF.